A single sample gave rise to the 6 T cell receptor beta chains below, sequenced in a study of T cell responses to AZD1222 COVID-19 vaccine. Here immunoSEQ multiplex PCR was the method, and the copy in TCRdb shows in-frame clones only, minus some. The table records 65,000 to 70,000 clones, around four fifths of them present only once. Specimen: peripheral blood, collected on day 0 of AZD1222 vaccination. Source of these receptors: an adult in good health.

This rearrangement joins TRBV19 to TRBJ1-2; the match to TRBD1 covers 7 bases. CDR1 LNHDA and CDR2 SQIVND come from the germline V gene (reference sequence). J gave up 3 bases and V 5 bases, and 12 bases lay outside the gene matches. The CDR3 sequence is 16 residues long. This CDR3 reads CASSEGTATGDYGYTF. The CDR3 bases are TGTGCCAGTAGTGAGGGGACAGCAACAGGGGACTATGGCTACACCTTC.

V and J are TRBV4-2 and TRBJ1-4; D is unresolved. Germline values: CDR1 LGHNA, CDR2 YNFKEQ. CDR3 length: 19 residues. The V and J ends lost 4 bases and 0 bases respectively, with 21 bases between them. In DNA, the CDR3 is TGTGCCAGCAGCCGAGTACGAGCAGGCGGGATTGCAACTAATGAAAAACTGTTTTTT. It encodes CASSRVRAGGIATNEKLFF.

This clone was seen a few times. The chain recombines TRBV11-2 with TRBJ2-3, with TRBD1 matching 9 bases. CDR1 is SGHAT, CDR2 FQNNGV, per germline. This CDR3 region has 15 residues. Germline trimming cut 1 base from V and 1 base from J; bases unmatched to any gene: 0. The CDR3 DNA reads TGTGCCAGCAGCTTAGGGACAGGGGGCACAGATACGCAGTATTTT. Translation: CASSLGTGGTDTQYF.

The chain uses TRBV19 and TRBJ2-3; D is tentatively TRBD1 or TRBD2 (6 bases each). CDR3 length equals 13 residues. CDR1 LNHDA and CDR2 SQIVND come from the germline V gene (reference sequence). The ends were cut back, 9 bases at V and 0 bases at J, with 10 bases in the middle. The CDR3 coding sequence is TGTGCCAGCAAGGGGGGAAGCACAGATACGCAGTATTTT. Translating gives CASKGGSTDTQYF.

This clone was seen a few times. The genes are TRBV5-1 and TRBJ1-5; D possibly corresponds to TRBD1 (5 bases). Germline CDR1 and CDR2: SGHRS and YFSETQ. Trimming took 1 base from V and 7 from J, leaving 18 bases between them. This CDR3 is 16 amino acids long. The CDR3 loop is CASSLREFGGGQPQHF. The CDR3 nucleotides are TGCGCCAGCAGCTTGAGGGAGTTCGGGGGTGGCCAGCCCCAGCATTTT.

V is TRBV6-5 and J is TRBJ1-1; D is unclear. Trimming stripped 5 bases from V and 7 bases from J, with 8 bases between. The CDR3 is 11 residues long. Germline lookup yields CDR1 MNHEY and CDR2 SVGAGI. Written as DNA, the CDR3 is TGTGCCAGCAGTCGCCTCAGTGAAGCTTTCTTT. The encoded protein is CASSRLSEAFF.